A selection of T cell receptor beta chains follows, all from one sample in a study of siplizumab effects on memory and regulatory T cells. Profiled with immunoSEQ multiplex PCR; TCRdb holds only in-frame clones, not every one. The table includes fewer than 130,000 clones, roughly 89% detected once. The sequenced sample consisted of CD4+ T cells sorted from blood. The receptors here all came from a human donor in good health. Each CDR3 is given with its conserved first and last residue. A D gene is named only where the DNA matches it firmly. A clone size is listed for some rows: how often the clone was seen (once, few, many), or a class if it is expanded.

. | TRBJ2-1 | . | TRBV27 | TGTGCCAGCAGTTTACCAGGGGCACCGACTAGTTCGACAAGTGAGCAGTTCTTC | CASSLPGAPTSSTSEQFF
. | TRBJ1-2 | TRBD1 | TRBV5-5 | TGTGCCAGCAGCCTCGGACAGGGAGGAGGCTATGGCTACACCTTC | CASSLGQGGGYGYTF
. | TRBJ2-5 | . | TRBV5-1 | TGCGCCAGCAGCTGGGGTCGGACTGTGAACAAGAGACCCCAGTACTTC | CASSWGRTVNKRPQYF
. | TRBJ1-4 | . | TRBV5-1 | TGCGCCAGCAGCTTTAACCCCGGGGGGGATGAAAAACTGTTTTTT | CASSFNPGGDEKLFF
. | TRBJ2-3 | TRBD2 | TRBV9 | TGTGCCAGCAGCGAGACCCCGCTAGCGGGAGCAGATACGCAGTATTTT | CASSETPLAGADTQYF
. | TRBJ2-3 | TRBD2 | TRBV11-2 | TGTGCCAGCAGCCCGCTAGCGGGAGGGAAAGGGGGTACGCAGTATTTT | CASSPLAGGKGGTQYF
. | TRBJ2-7 | . | TRBV11-2 | TGTGCCAGCAGCCCCTCAGGGGGGTACTACGAGCAGTACTTC | CASSPSGGYYEQYF
. | TRBJ2-3 | . | TRBV9 | TGTGCCAGCAGCGTTAGCGGCATCACAGATACGCAGTATTTT | CASSVSGITDTQYF
. | TRBJ2-7 | . | TRBV20-1 | TGCAGTGCTAGCATTGAAGAGCAGTACTTC | CSASIEEQYF
. | TRBJ2-7 | . | TRBV9 | TGTGCCAGCAGCGTAGTCGGAGGGGTTGGGGCTGAGCAGTACTTC | CASSVVGGVGAEQYF
. | TRBJ1-5 | . | TRBV6-5 | TGTGCCAGCAGCCGCGGGAGGGGTGATCAGCCCCAGCATTTT | CASSRGRGDQPQHF
. | TRBJ2-2 | . | TRBV5-4 | TGTGCCAGCAGCTTTGGGGTAAGCGGGCCGAACACCGGGGAGCTGTTTTTT | CASSFGVSGPNTGELFF
. | TRBJ2-3 | TRBD2 | TRBV11-3 | TGTGCCAGCAGCTTGGGGACTAGCGGGATCACAGATACGCAGTATTTT | CASSLGTSGITDTQYF
. | TRBJ2-5 | TRBD1 | TRBV19 | TGTGCCAGTAGTAGCCGGACAGGGGGCGTGAGAGAGACCCAGTACTTC | CASSSRTGGVRETQYF
. | TRBJ2-5 | . | TRBV18 | TGTGCCAGCTCACCAAGGACTCTGCAAGAGACCCAGTACTTC | CASSPRTLQETQYF
. | TRBJ2-2 | TRBD2 | TRBV7-2 | TGTGCCAGCAGCGAGTCTAGCGGGAGGGCCGCCAACACCGGGGAGCTGTTTTTT | CASSESSGRAANTGELFF
. | TRBJ1-3 | . | TRBV5-1 | TGCGCCAGCAGCCCGTCGGCTATCACTGGAAACACCATATATTTT | CASSPSAITGNTIYF
. | TRBJ2-5 | . | TRBV5-4 | TGTGCCAGCAGCTTGAAAGGGGTAGAGACCCAGTACTTC | CASSLKGVETQYF
. | TRBJ2-7 | TRBD1 | TRBV10-2 | TGCGCCAGCAGTGGAGGGACAGGCGCGGCCTACGAGCAGTACTTC | CASSGGTGAAYEQYF
. | TRBJ1-2 | . | TRBV5-1 | TGCGCCAGCAGCTTTGAGGGGATGGGGGGCTACACCTTC | CASSFEGMGGYTF
once | TRBJ1-2 | . | TRBV6-1 | TGTGCCGCCTTGGACATAATCTATGGCTACACCTTC | CAALDIIYGYTF
. | TRBJ1-2 | TRBD1 | TRBV18 | TGTGCCAGCTCACCGGGGACAGGGTGGGACTATGGCTACACCTTC | CASSPGTGWDYGYTF
few | TRBJ1-5 | . | TRBV28 | TGTGCCAGCAGTTCGAAGGGGCCCCAGCATTTT | CASSSKGPQHF
few | TRBJ2-1 | . | TRBV2 | TGTGCCAGCAGCCGCGGGCTTACTAGTGCAAGCTCCTACAATGAGCAGTTCTTC | CASSRGLTSASSYNEQFF
. | TRBJ2-5 | . | TRBV5-1 | TGCGCCAGCAGCAAGGAGGCGAAAGAGACCCAGTACTTC | CASSKEAKETQYF
. | TRBJ2-1 | TRBD2 | TRBV19 | TGTGCCAGTAGTCCAACTAGCGGAACACCTCAGCGTGAGCAGTTCTTC | CASSPTSGTPQREQFF
once | TRBJ1-2 | TRBD1 | TRBV11-2 | TGTGCCAGCAGCTTAAGGGTGGCAGGGGGCCAGGGCTACACCTTC | CASSLRVAGGQGYTF
once | TRBJ1-1 | . | TRBV6-5 | TGTGCCAGCAGCCCATGGCAGGGTAACACTGAAGCTTTCTTT | CASSPWQGNTEAFF